This section outlines one T cell receptor (beta chain) sequence together with its context. This sample stems from a study of T-cell reconstitution after alpha-beta-depleted transplantation in children. CDR3 length: 16 amino acids. Losses at the gene ends were 5 bases for V and 3 bases for J; bases not matched to a gene: 10. CDR1 is SGHAT, CDR2 FQNNGV, per germline. The TCRbeta library incorporated unique molecular identifiers. TCRdb reprocessed the PCR reads via MiXCR and lists one record per CDR3 protein. The sample records 500,000 or so distinct CDR3 sequences, around a third being singletons. The chain links TRBV11-2 to TRBJ2-5; TRBD1 agrees at 9 bases. The source material was PBMCs from the stem cell graft donor, sampled from the stem cell graft. The source of this sequence is a human donor who donated a stem cell graft to a child with aplastic anemia. The DNA for the CDR3 is TGTGCCAGCAGCGGGGCGGAGGGACAGGGCAAAGAGACCCAGTACTTC. Its protein product is CASSGAEGQGKETQYF.